The T cell receptor beta chain under discussion was sequenced for a study of T-cell reconstitution after alpha-beta-depleted transplantation in children. Comment on this clonotype: No antigen is known for it.

Study findings and constraints: Recipient T cells and thymic progenitors that survived gave rise to the high TCRbeta diversity observed at day 60 in some patients. When one year had passed after transplant, most T-cell counts and diversity came from newly produced T cells. Two months or so post-transplant, alpha-beta T cells reportedly derived from several hundred expanded graft clones.

Germline loops: CDR1 DFQATT, CDR2 SNEGSKA (reference sequence). Trimming took 3 bases from V and 2 from J; bases not matched to a gene: 8. The CDR3 has 15 amino acids. Unique molecular identifiers were incorporated when the TCRbeta library was constructed. TCRdb itself ran the PCR reads through MiXCR, one entry per CDR3 protein. Here the sample spans about 980,000 distinct CDR3 sequences, around 30% being singletons. The sequencing used PBMCs, mostly from graft donor cells, collected 360 days after TCRalphabeta/CD19-depleted stem cell transplant. The genes are TRBV20-1 and TRBJ2-3; TRBD1 matches at 7 bases. The source of this sequence is a boy in the first two years of life who had a stem cell transplant for SCID, so the T cells may come from the graft donor. CDR3 sequence: CSASTGALATDTQYF. Here the CDR3 DNA reads TGCAGTGCTAGTACAGGGGCGTTGGCCACAGATACGCAGTATTTT.